This T cell receptor (beta chain) stems from a study of blood T cells in healthy people across ages. The second PCR ran about 6 to 12 cycles with a sample-barcoded 5' primer and J-beta primers. TCRdb independently ran MiXCR on the 5' RACE reads; one entry per CDR3 protein. The sample records about 1.8 million distinct CDR3 sequences, roughly 49% being singletons. Total RNA extraction produced at least 5 micrograms (per sample) for the study. Trimming left V 2 bases short and J 6 bases short, with 19 bases between. CDR1 is MNHNY and CDR2 is SVGAGI in the germline V gene (reference sequence). The CDR3 has 17 amino acids.

Input material: blood. The receptor's source is a middle-aged woman in good health. The chain carries TRBV6-6 and TRBJ2-2; a possible D gene is TRBD1 (5 bases). The CDR3 is CASSYPDRPSGPGELFF. CDR3 DNA: TGTGCCAGCAGTTACCCCGACAGACCCAGTGGACCCGGGGAGCTGTTTTTT.